This T cell receptor beta chain is from a study of CD8+CD57+ T cells in acquired aplastic anemia. The study's findings and limits: Some 31 shared CD8+ CDR3s appeared highly expressed within patients' immunodominant clones.

CDR3 size: 15 residues. Between the trimmed V and J ends, which lost 4 bases and 7 bases, there was a span of 17 bases. Looked up from germline, CDR1 is SEHNR and CDR2 is FQNEAQ (reference sequence). This clonotype was seen once. The antigen is unknown. Researchers used genomic DNA as the template to profile TCR beta VDJ and CDR3. TCRdb reprocessed the reads via MiXCR and lists one record per CDR3 protein. This table has about 180,000 distinct CDR3 sequences, about 60% appearing once. Sequencing was done on patients that had shown CD8+CD57+ cell expansion by flow cytometry. Sequenced input: sorted CD4+, CD8+, or CD8+CD57+ T cells (not recorded which) from PBMCs. This chain joins TRBV7-9 and TRBJ1-5; TRBD1 is a possible D gene (6 bases). The TCR comes from a human donor with aplastic anemia. The CDR3 bases are TGTGCCAGCAGCTCTTCTCTCAGGGGAGACCAGCCCCAGCATTTT. It specifies CASSSSLRGDQPQHF.